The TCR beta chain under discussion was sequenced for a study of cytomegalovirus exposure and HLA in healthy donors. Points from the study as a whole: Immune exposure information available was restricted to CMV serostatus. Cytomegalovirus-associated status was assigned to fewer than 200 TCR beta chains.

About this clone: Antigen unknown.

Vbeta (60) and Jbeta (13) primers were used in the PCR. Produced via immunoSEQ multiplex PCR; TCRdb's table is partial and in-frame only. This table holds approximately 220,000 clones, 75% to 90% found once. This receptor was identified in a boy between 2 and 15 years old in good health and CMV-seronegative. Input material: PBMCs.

CDR3 DNA: TGTGCCAGCAGCCAAGATAGAACAGGGGAGGATGGTTGGGACACAGATACGCAGTATTTT. Translating gives CASSQDRTGEDGWDTDTQYF. The chain couples TRBV4-2 to TRBJ2-3; D is perhaps TRBD1 (7 bases). The ends were cut back, 0 bases at V and 2 bases at J, with 24 bases in the middle. Germline V gene sequence: CDR1 LGHNA, CDR2 YNFKEQ. The CDR3 sequence is 20 residues long.